Listed here is a single T cell receptor beta chain. Its antigen is as yet unknown. Produced via immunoSEQ multiplex PCR; TCRdb's table is partial and in-frame only. The sample has 90,000 to 150,000 clones; approximately 90% are singletons. This CDR3 has 13 residues. V was trimmed by 0 bases and J by 5 bases, leaving 4 bases between them. CDR1 and CDR2 (germline): MNHEY, SVGAGI. The sample comes from a study of T cell responses to AZD1222 COVID-19 vaccine. Study-wide results and limits: Nearly half of unique spike-specific TCRs reportedly avoided B.1.351 and B.1.1.7 mutated regions.

The origin of this receptor is an adult who received the AZD1222 COVID-19 vaccine. The V gene is TRBV6-5, the J gene TRBJ1-4, with D unresolved. The sample in question was peripheral blood, obtained 28 days after the second AZD1222 dose. The CDR3, as DNA: TGTGCCAGCAGTTACTCTCACAATGAAAAACTGTTTTTT. It encodes CASSYSHNEKLFF.